These T cell receptor beta chains were read from a single sample in a study of blood T cell repertoires in COVID-19. Measured with immunoSEQ multiplex PCR; TCRdb has only the in-frame clones, and not every one. The data contain about 270,000 clones, 75% to 95% of them singletons. The source material was PBMCs or T cells enriched from blood (not recorded which). The origin of the receptors is a man in his forties or fifties who had been exposed to COVID-19. Each CDR3 is given with its conserved first and last residue. D genes are given only for firm matches. The listing skips clone size in some rows; elsewhere it reads once, few, many or a size class.

abundance: .
d_gene: TRBD1
v_gene: TRBV2
j_gene: TRBJ1-2
CDR3aa: CASTDRAEGYTF
CDR3nt: TGTGCCAGCACCGACAGGGCTGAAGGCTACACCTTC

abundance: .
d_gene: TRBD1
v_gene: TRBV7-2
j_gene: TRBJ2-7
CDR3aa: CASSLGRGLSYEQYF
CDR3nt: TGTGCCAGCAGCTTAGGAAGGGGGCTCTCCTACGAGCAGTACTTC

abundance: .
d_gene: .
v_gene: TRBV9
j_gene: TRBJ1-1
CDR3aa: CASSGDGDMNTEAFF
CDR3nt: TGTGCCAGCAGCGGTGACGGCGACATGAACACTGAAGCTTTCTTT

abundance: .
d_gene: .
v_gene: TRBV5-6
j_gene: TRBJ1-2
CDR3aa: CASSLAVVREYYGYTF
CDR3nt: TGTGCCAGCAGCTTGGCCGTGGTGAGGGAGTACTATGGCTACACCTTC

abundance: .
d_gene: .
v_gene: TRBV6-5
j_gene: TRBJ1-1
CDR3aa: CASSYSSDTEAFF
CDR3nt: TGTGCCAGCAGTTACAGCTCTGACACTGAAGCTTTCTTT

abundance: .
d_gene: .
v_gene: TRBV29-1
j_gene: TRBJ1-4
CDR3aa: CSVETGLNEKLFF
CDR3nt: TGCAGCGTTGAAACAGGGCTTAATGAAAAACTGTTTTTT

abundance: once
d_gene: .
v_gene: TRBV6-5
j_gene: TRBJ1-1
CDR3aa: CASSSKSGEAFF
CDR3nt: TGTGCCAGCAGCTCTAAAAGTGGTGAAGCTTTCTTT

abundance: .
d_gene: .
v_gene: TRBV7-3
j_gene: TRBJ2-3
CDR3aa: CASSHSLASDTQYF
CDR3nt: TGTGCCAGCAGCCATTCACTAGCCTCAGATACGCAGTATTTT

abundance: .
d_gene: .
v_gene: TRBV30
j_gene: TRBJ1-1
CDR3aa: CAWSVTDYTEAFF
CDR3nt: TGTGCCTGGAGTGTAACAGATTACACTGAAGCTTTCTTT

abundance: .
d_gene: TRBD1
v_gene: TRBV5-5
j_gene: TRBJ2-5
CDR3aa: CASSSDRVFETQYF
CDR3nt: TGTGCCAGCAGCTCGGACAGGGTCTTTGAGACCCAGTACTTC

abundance: .
d_gene: .
v_gene: TRBV28
j_gene: TRBJ1-1
CDR3aa: CASSLTAGALDTEAFF
CDR3nt: TGTGCCAGCAGTTTAACTGCAGGGGCCCTAGACACTGAAGCTTTCTTT

abundance: .
d_gene: .
v_gene: TRBV5-1
j_gene: TRBJ1-1
CDR3aa: CASSLTPQGTAEAFF
CDR3nt: TGCGCCAGCAGCTTGACGCCTCAGGGGACCGCTGAAGCTTTCTTT

abundance: once
d_gene: .
v_gene: TRBV6-5
j_gene: TRBJ2-7
CDR3aa: CATSNGQGHEQYF
CDR3nt: TGTGCCACCTCTAACGGGCAGGGCCACGAGCAGTACTTC

abundance: .
d_gene: .
v_gene: TRBV4-1
j_gene: TRBJ1-1
CDR3aa: CASSQKTGETEAFF
CDR3nt: TGCGCCAGCAGCCAAAAGACAGGCGAGACTGAAGCTTTCTTT

abundance: .
d_gene: TRBD1
v_gene: TRBV5-1
j_gene: TRBJ1-1
CDR3aa: CASSLARQGQNTEAFF
CDR3nt: TGCGCCAGCAGCTTGGCTCGACAGGGCCAGAACACTGAAGCTTTCTTT

abundance: .
d_gene: TRBD2
v_gene: TRBV6-1
j_gene: TRBJ2-7
CDR3aa: CASSESAGGPDEQYF
CDR3nt: TGTGCCAGCAGTGAGTCAGCGGGAGGGCCAGACGAGCAGTACTTC

abundance: .
d_gene: .
v_gene: TRBV27
j_gene: TRBJ2-3
CDR3aa: CASSPSTDTQYF
CDR3nt: TGTGCCAGCAGTCCGTCCACAGATACGCAGTATTTT

abundance: once
d_gene: .
v_gene: TRBV15
j_gene: TRBJ2-1
CDR3aa: CATSNSNNEQFF
CDR3nt: TGTGCCACCAGCAACTCAAACAATGAGCAGTTCTTC